This T cell receptor (beta chain) was observed in a study of vaccination and CD4 T cells after COVID-19. TCRdb reprocessed the PCR reads with MiXCR, giving one entry per CDR3 protein. The table includes some 29,000 distinct CDR3 sequences, approximately 48% detected once. Trimming cost V 6 bases and J 8 bases; bases outside gene matches: 7. CDR3 length equals 15 residues. Germline CDR1 is MNHEY and CDR2 is SVGEGT. The time point is: late sampling 161 to 241 days after vaccination in three convalescent patients. The V call is TRBV6-2 or TRBV6-3, the J call TRBJ2-1; TRBD2 aligns across 13 bases. This TCR was recovered from a human donor who had recovered from COVID-19. Sequencing was performed on CD4+ T cells from blood, taken about 7 months after SARS-CoV-2 vaccination. The chain's CDR3 is CASRSTSGRAYEQFF. The CDR3 coding sequence is TGTGCCAGCAGAAGCACTAGCGGGAGGGCCTATGAGCAGTTCTTC.